The 3 T cell receptor beta chains in this list originate from one sample, sequenced in a study of blood T cell repertoires in COVID-19. The protocol was immunoSEQ multiplex PCR, while the TCRdb copy is restricted to in-frame clones and leaves out a portion. Of some 220,000 clones in the sample, around nine tenths are singletons; the top ten hold less than 15%. Sequences were obtained from peripheral blood. The receptors were sampled from a woman aged 18-29 years who had recovered from COVID-19.

The chain combines TRBV6-6 with TRBJ2-3; D unclear. Trimming took off 6 bases at V and 1 base at J, with 5 bases between the two ends. This CDR3 is built from 12 residues. From germline, CDR1 is MNHNY and CDR2 SVGAGI (reference sequence). The CDR3 protein is CASRSGTDTQYF. The CDR3 nucleotides are TGTGCCAGCAGGAGCGGCACAGATACGCAGTATTTT.

As for this clone: Germline is not matched at one junction end, which may reflect a read error. This chain connects TRBV9 to TRBJ2-7; 7 nucleotides line up with TRBD2. The CDR3 extends over 14 amino acids. Germline V lookup: CDR1 SGDLS, CDR2 YYNGEE. The CDR3 coding sequence is TGTGCCAGCAGCGGGACTAGTCTCTACGTCTCCTGCCACTTC. It is translated as CASSGTSLYVSCHF.

The chain has TRBV5-1 and TRBJ1-1; tentative D call: TRBD1 (5 bases). The CDR3 sequence is 15 residues long. Per the germline V gene, CDR1 is SGHRS and CDR2 is YFSETQ. Trimming left V 4 bases short and J 3 bases short, with 16 bases between. This CDR3 reads CASSLPDSGDTEAFF. The CDR3 DNA sequence: TGCGCCAGCAGCCTACCAGACAGTGGGGACACTGAAGCTTTCTTT.